This T cell receptor (beta chain) derives from a study of shared T cell receptors in the human thymus. The length of the CDR3 is 16 residues. The data were produced by immunoSEQ multiplex PCR, yet TCRdb's version contains in-frame clones alone and is incomplete. The table lists 630,000 or so clones, 87% of them singletons. This sample also belongs to another study, concerning human thymus T cells.

The sequenced sample was thymocytes. The TCR was taken from a boy in the first two years of life with a congenital heart defect. This sequence joins TRBV21-1 and TRBJ2-7; whether TRBD1, the table's D call, matches the DNA was not checked. TRBV21-1 is an annotated pseudogene. The CDR3: CASRDRLPPGSYEQYF. The CDR3 DNA sequence: TGTGCCAGCAGGGACAGATTACCTCCAGGCTCCTACGAGCAGTACTTC.